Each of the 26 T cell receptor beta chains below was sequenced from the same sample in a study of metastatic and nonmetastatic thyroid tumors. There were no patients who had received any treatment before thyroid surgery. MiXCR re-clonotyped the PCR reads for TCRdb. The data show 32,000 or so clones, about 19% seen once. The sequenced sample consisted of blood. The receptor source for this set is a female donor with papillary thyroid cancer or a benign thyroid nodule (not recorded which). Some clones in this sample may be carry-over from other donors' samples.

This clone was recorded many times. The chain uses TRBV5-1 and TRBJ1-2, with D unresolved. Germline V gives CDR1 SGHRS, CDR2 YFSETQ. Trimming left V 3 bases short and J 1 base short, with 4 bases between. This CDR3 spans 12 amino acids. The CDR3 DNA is TGCGCCAGCAGCTCAAATAACTATGGCTACACCTTC. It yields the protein CASSSNNYGYTF. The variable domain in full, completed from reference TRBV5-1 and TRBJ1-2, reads KAGVTQTPRYLIKTRGQQVTLSCSPISGHRSVSWYQQTPGQGLQFLFEYFSETQRNKGNFPGRFSGRQFSNSRSEMNVSTLELGDSALYLCASSSNNYGYTFGSGTRLTVV.

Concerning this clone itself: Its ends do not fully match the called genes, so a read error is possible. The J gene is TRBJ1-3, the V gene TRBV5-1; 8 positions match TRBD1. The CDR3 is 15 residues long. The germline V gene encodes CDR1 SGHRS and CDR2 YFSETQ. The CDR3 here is CASSIDGQGGITIYF. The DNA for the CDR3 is TGCGCCAGCAGCATTGATGGACAGGGTGGAATCACCATATATTTT.

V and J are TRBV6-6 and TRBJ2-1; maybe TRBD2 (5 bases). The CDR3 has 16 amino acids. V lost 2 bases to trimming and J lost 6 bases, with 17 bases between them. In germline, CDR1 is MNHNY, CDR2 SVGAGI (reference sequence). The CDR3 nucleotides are TGTGCCAGCAGTTACACCCCATTCTCTAGCACCAATGAGCAGTTCTTC. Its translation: CASSYTPFSSTNEQFF.

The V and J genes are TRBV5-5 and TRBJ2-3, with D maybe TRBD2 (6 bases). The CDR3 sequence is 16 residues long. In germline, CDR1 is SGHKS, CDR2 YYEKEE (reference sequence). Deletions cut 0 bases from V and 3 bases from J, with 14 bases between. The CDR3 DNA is TGTGCCAGCAGCTTGGCGGCGGGGAGCAGAACAGATACGCAGTATTTT. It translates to CASSLAAGSRTDTQYF.

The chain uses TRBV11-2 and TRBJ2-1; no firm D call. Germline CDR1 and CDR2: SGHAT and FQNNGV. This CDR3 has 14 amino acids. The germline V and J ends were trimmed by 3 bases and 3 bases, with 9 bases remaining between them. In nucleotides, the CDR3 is TGTGCCAGCAGCTTGAGTAGCCTCTACAATGAGCAGTTCTTC. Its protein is CASSLSSLYNEQFF.

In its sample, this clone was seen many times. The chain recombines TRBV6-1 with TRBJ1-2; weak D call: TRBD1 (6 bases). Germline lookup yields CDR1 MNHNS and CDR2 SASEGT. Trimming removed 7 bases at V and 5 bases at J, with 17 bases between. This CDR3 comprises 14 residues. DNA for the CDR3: TGTGCCAGCACCACAGTAGGGGGAAAATATGGCTACACCTTC. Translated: CASTTVGGKYGYTF.

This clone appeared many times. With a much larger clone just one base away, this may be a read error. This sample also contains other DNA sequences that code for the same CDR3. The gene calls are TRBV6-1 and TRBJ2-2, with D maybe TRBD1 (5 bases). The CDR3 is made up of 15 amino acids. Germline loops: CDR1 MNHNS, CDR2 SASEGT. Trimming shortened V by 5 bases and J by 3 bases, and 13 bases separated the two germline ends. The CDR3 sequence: CASSPRQGDTGELFF. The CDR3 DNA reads TGTGCCAGCAGTCCCCGACAAGGGGACACCGGGGAGCTGTTTTTT.

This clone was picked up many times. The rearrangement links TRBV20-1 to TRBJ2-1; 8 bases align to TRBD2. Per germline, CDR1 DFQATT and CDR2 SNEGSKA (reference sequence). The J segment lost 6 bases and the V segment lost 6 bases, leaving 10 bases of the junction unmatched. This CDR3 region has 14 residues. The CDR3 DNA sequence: TGCAGTGCCAGCCCCGGACTAGCTTTCAATGAGCAGTTCTTC. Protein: CSASPGLAFNEQFF.

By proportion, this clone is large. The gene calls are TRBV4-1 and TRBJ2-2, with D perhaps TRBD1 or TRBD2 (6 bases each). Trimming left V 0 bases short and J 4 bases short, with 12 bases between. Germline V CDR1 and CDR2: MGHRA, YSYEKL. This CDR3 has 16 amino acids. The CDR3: CASSQESGALTGELFF. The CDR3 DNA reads TGCGCCAGCAGCCAAGAATCGGGGGCCCTCACCGGGGAGCTGTTTTTT.

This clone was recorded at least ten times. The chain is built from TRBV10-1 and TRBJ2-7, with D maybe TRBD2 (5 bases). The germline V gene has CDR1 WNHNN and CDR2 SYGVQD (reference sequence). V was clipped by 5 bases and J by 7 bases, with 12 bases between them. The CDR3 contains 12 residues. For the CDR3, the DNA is TGCGCCAGCAGTACCCCGTCGGGGGAGCAGTACTTC. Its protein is CASSTPSGEQYF.

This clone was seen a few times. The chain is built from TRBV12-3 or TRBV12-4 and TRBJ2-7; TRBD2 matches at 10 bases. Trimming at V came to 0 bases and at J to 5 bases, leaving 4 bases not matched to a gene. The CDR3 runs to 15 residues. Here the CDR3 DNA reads TGTGCCAGCAGTTTAGCGGCTAGCGGGAGCCACGAGCAGTACTTC. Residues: CASSLAASGSHEQYF.

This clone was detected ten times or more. CDR3 bases: TGTGCCAGCAGTGACCGGACAGGGGCGAATTCACCCCTCCACTTT. Translating gives CASSDRTGANSPLHF. The chain joins TRBV2 to TRBJ1-6, with 9 bases identical to TRBD1. Germline V gene data show CDR1 as SNHLY and CDR2 as FYNNEI. CDR3 length: 15 amino acids. After removal of 3 bases from V and 7 bases from J, the junction contained 4 bases not matched to a gene. The whole variable domain, remainder taken from reference TRBV2 and TRBJ1-6, is EPEVTQTPSHQVTQMGQEVILRCVPISNHLYFYWYRQILGQKVEFLVSFYNNEISEKSEIFDDQFSVERPDGSNFTLKIRSTKLEDSAMYFCASSDRTGANSPLHFGNGTRLTVT.

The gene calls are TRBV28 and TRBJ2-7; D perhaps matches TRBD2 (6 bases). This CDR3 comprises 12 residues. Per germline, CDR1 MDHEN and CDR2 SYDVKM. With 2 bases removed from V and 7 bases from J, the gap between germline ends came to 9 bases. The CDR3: CASSLVSGEQYF. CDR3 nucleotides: TGTGCCAGCAGTTTAGTAAGCGGGGAGCAGTACTTC.

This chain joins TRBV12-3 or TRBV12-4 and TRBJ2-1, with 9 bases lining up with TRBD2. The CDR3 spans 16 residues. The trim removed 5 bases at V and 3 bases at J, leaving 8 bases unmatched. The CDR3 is CASSEAAGGDYNEQFF. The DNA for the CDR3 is TGTGCCAGCAGTGAAGCTGCGGGAGGGGACTACAATGAGCAGTTCTTC.

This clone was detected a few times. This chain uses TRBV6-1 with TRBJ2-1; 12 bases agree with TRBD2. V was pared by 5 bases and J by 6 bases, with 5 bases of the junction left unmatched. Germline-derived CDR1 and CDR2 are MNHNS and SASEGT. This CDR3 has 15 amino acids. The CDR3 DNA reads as TGTGCCAGCAGTCGGACTAGCGGGAACCCCAATGAGCAGTTCTTC. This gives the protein CASSRTSGNPNEQFF.

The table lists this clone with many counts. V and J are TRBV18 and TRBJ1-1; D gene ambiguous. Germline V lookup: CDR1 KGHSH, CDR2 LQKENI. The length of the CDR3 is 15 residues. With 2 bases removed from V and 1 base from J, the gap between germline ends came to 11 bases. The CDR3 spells CASSPSQRGNTEAFF. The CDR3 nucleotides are TGTGCCAGCTCACCATCGCAAAGAGGGAACACTGAAGCTTTCTTT. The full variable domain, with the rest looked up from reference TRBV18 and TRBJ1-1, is NAGVMQNPRHLVRRRGQEARLRCSPMKGHSHVYWYRQLPEEGLKFMVYLQKENIIDESGMPKERFSAEFPKEGPSILRIQQVVRGDSAAYFCASSPSQRGNTEAFFGQGTRLTVV.

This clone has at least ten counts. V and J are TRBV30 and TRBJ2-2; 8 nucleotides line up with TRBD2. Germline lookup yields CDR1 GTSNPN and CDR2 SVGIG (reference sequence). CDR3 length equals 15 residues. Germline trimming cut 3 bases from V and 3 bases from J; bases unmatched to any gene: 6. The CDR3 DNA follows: TGTGCCTGGAGGTCGAGCGGGAGATACACCGGGGAGCTGTTTTTT. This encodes CAWRSSGRYTGELFF.

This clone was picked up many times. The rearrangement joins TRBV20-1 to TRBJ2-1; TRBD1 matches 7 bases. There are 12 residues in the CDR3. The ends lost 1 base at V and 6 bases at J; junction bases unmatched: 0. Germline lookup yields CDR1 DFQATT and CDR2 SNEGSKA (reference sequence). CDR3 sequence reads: CSARGTGNEQFF. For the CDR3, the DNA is TGCAGTGCTAGAGGGACAGGCAATGAGCAGTTCTTC.

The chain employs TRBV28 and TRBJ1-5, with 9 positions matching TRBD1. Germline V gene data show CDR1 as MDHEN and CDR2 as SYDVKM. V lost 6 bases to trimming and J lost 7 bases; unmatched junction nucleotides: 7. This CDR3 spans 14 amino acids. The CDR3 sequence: CASRGNRGLQPQHF. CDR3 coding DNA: TGTGCCAGCAGAGGGAACAGGGGGCTGCAGCCCCAGCATTTT.

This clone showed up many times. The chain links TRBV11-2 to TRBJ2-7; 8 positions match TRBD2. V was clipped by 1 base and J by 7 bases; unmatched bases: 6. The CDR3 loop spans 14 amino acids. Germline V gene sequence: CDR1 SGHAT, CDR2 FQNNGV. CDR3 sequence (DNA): TGTGCCAGCAGCTTAGGATCGACTAGCGTGGAGCAGTACTTC. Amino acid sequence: CASSLGSTSVEQYF.

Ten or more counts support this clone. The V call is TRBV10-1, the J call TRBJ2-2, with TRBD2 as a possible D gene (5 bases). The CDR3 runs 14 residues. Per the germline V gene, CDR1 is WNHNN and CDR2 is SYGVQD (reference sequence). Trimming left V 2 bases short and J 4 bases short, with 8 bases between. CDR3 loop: CASSENEGTGELFF. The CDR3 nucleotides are TGCGCCAGCAGTGAGAATGAGGGCACCGGGGAGCTGTTTTTT.

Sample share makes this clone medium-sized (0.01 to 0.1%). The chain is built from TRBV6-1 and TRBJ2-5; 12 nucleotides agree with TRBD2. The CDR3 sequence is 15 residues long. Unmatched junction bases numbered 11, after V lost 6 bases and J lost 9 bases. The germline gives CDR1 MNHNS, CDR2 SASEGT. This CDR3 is CASSRTSGAPGAQYF. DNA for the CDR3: TGTGCCAGCAGCCGGACTAGCGGGGCCCCCGGGGCCCAGTACTTC.

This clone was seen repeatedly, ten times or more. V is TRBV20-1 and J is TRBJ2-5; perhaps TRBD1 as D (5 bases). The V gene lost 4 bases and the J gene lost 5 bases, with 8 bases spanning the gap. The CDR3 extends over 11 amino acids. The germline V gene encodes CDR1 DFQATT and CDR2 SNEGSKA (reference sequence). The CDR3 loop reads CSATKGETQYF. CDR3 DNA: TGCAGTGCTACAAAGGGGGAGACCCAGTACTTC.

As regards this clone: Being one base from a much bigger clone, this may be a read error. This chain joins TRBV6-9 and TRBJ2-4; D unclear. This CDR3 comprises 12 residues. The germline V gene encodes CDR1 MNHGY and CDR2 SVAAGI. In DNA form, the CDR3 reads TGTGACAGCAGTTTCGCCCGAAACATTCAGTACTTC. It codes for CDSSFARNIQYF.

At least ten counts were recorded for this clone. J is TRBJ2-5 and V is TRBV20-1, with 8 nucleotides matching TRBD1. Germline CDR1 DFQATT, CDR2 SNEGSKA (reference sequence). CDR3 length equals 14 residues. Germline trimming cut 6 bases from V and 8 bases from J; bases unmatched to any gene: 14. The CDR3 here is CSAPPQGASGTQYF. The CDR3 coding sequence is TGCAGTGCCCCCCCCCAGGGGGCGAGCGGTACCCAGTACTTC.

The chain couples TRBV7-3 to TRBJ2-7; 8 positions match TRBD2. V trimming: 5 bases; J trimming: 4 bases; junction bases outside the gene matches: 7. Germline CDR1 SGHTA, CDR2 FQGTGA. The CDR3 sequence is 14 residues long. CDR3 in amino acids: CASSLSGSGYEQYF. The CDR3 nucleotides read TGTGCCAGCAGCCTAAGCGGGAGCGGGTACGAGCAGTACTTC.